The 23 T cell receptor beta chains reported below all come from one sample, sequenced in a study of cytomegalovirus exposure and HLA in healthy donors. Generated by immunoSEQ multiplex PCR, the TCRdb table keeps only in-frame clones and is missing some. Here the sample spans hundreds of thousands of clones, 80% to 95% being singletons. The sample consisted of PBMCs. These receptors all come from a woman younger than 45 in good health and CMV-seronegative.

This clone was found once. Here the CDR3 reads CASSLETSADTQYF. The CDR3 region has the DNA TGTGCCAGCAGCTTAGAGACTAGTGCGGATACGCAGTATTTT. The chain is built from TRBV7-2 and TRBJ2-3, with D maybe TRBD2 (6 bases). Germline V gene data show CDR1 as SGHTA and CDR2 as FQGNSA. The CDR3 runs 14 residues. The germline V and J ends were trimmed by 1 base and 6 bases, with 11 bases remaining between them.

V is TRBV28 and J is TRBJ2-2; no clear D. This CDR3 has 13 amino acids. Germline loops: CDR1 MDHEN, CDR2 SYDVKM. Trimming cost V 4 bases and J 6 bases, with 9 bases left between them. The CDR3 loop is CASSSTSAGELFF. As DNA, the CDR3 is TGTGCCAGCAGTTCCACCAGCGCCGGGGAGCTGTTTTTT.

The chain couples TRBV11-3 to TRBJ2-7; TRBD2 agrees at 9 bases. V trimming: 2 bases; J trimming: 7 bases; junction bases outside the gene matches: 3. This CDR3 is 13 amino acids long. Germline V lookup: CDR1 SGHNT, CDR2 YENEEA. The CDR3 is CASSLTSGLEQYF. CDR3 coding DNA: TGTGCCAGCAGCTTAACTAGCGGGCTTGAGCAGTACTTC.

This clone was seen more than once but under ten times. The chain joins TRBV19 to TRBJ1-1; 7 bases map to TRBD1. This CDR3 has 15 residues. Per the germline V gene, CDR1 is LNHDA and CDR2 is SQIVND (reference sequence). With 2 bases clipped from V and 0 bases from J, the junction kept 3 bases outside the gene matches. As DNA, the CDR3 is TGTGCCAGTAGTATAAACAGGGGTTTGAACACTGAAGCTTTCTTT. Protein product: CASSINRGLNTEAFF.

J is TRBJ2-1 and V is TRBV7-9, with D possibly being TRBD2 (5 bases). Germline CDR1 is SEHNR and CDR2 is FQNEAQ (reference sequence). The V end lost 4 bases, the J end lost 0 bases, and 13 bases lay between the germline ends. The CDR3 is 16 residues long. This chain's CDR3 is CASSWMIEGSYNEQFF. The CDR3 DNA follows: TGTGCCAGCAGCTGGATGATCGAGGGCTCCTACAATGAGCAGTTCTTC.

This rearrangement joins TRBV7-9 to TRBJ2-3, with 9 bases matching TRBD2. The V and J ends lost 6 bases and 2 bases, in that order; junction bases with no gene match: 6. The CDR3 is 15 residues long. The germline gives CDR1 SEHNR, CDR2 FQNEAQ (reference sequence). The CDR3, as DNA: TGTGCCAGCAGGTCCGGGACTAGCCCCACAGATACGCAGTATTTT. This sequence encodes CASRSGTSPTDTQYF.

The rearrangement joins TRBV4-2 to TRBJ1-1; D unresolved. V lost 2 bases and J 3 bases, leaving 16 bases between the germline ends. Germline lookup yields CDR1 LGHNA and CDR2 YNFKEQ. CDR3 length: 16 amino acids. CDR3 sequence reads: CASSQISPWGDTEAFF. The CDR3 bases are TGTGCCAGCAGCCAAATCTCCCCCTGGGGAGACACTGAAGCTTTCTTT.

This chain connects TRBV30 to TRBJ1-3, with D uncertain. Germline V gives CDR1 GTSNPN, CDR2 SVGIG (reference sequence). CDR3 length equals 14 residues. Trimming took 0 bases from V and 3 from J, leaving 9 bases between them. As DNA, the CDR3 is TGTGCCTGGAGTGTACTACCCCTTGGAAACACCATATATTTT. Amino acid sequence: CAWSVLPLGNTIYF.

A few counts support this clone. The chain couples TRBV6-1 to TRBJ2-7, with D perhaps matching TRBD1 (6 bases). The CDR3 runs to 14 residues. V dropped 6 bases and J dropped 2 bases, with 14 bases sitting between them. From germline, CDR1 is MNHNS and CDR2 SASEGT. CDR3 protein: CASSEGEQPYEQYF. The CDR3 DNA follows: TGTGCCAGCAGCGAGGGGGAGCAACCCTACGAGCAGTACTTC.

This clone was seen just once. The rearrangement joins TRBV10-3 to TRBJ2-1; 11 positions agree with TRBD2. Germline CDR1 ENHRY, CDR2 SYGVKD. The junction had 17 bases not matched to a gene; V was cut back by 4 bases and J by 3 bases. CDR3 length equals 20 residues. The CDR3 sequence is CAISAGFSLAGDSSYNEQFF. CDR3 coding DNA: TGTGCCATCAGTGCGGGCTTTTCACTAGCGGGAGATTCCAGCTACAATGAGCAGTTCTTC.

The gene calls are TRBV28 and TRBJ2-7; 8 bases fit TRBD1. The trim removed 4 bases at V and 11 bases at J, leaving 10 bases unmatched. The CDR3 has 13 amino acids. From germline, CDR1 is MDHEN and CDR2 SYDVKM. This CDR3 reads CASSSVPGQAEYF. DNA for the CDR3: TGTGCCAGCAGTTCCGTCCCGGGACAGGCTGAGTACTTC.

The chain uses TRBV27 and TRBJ2-2; 8 positions match TRBD1. With 4 bases clipped from V and 4 bases from J, the junction kept 5 bases outside the gene matches. Germline V gives CDR1 MNHEY, CDR2 SMNVEV (reference sequence). The CDR3 runs 15 residues. The CDR3 region is CASSSRQGLTGELFF. CDR3 in DNA: TGTGCCAGCAGTTCGCGACAGGGGCTCACCGGGGAGCTGTTTTTT.

V usage is TRBV5-1 and J usage is TRBJ2-7; possibly TRBD2 for D (5 bases). In germline, CDR1 is SGHRS, CDR2 YFSETQ. Trimming removed 4 bases from V and 3 bases from J, with 17 bases in between. This CDR3 region has 15 residues. CDR3 in amino acids: CASSPESGDLYEQYF. In nucleotides, the CDR3 is TGCGCCAGCAGCCCAGAGAGCGGAGACCTCTACGAGCAGTACTTC.

The chain employs TRBV28 and TRBJ1-2; D is unclear. The CDR3 consists of 15 residues. Trimming cost V 7 bases and J 1 base, with 16 bases left between them. The germline gives CDR1 MDHEN, CDR2 SYDVKM. The CDR3 nucleotides are TGTGCCAGCACCGTAGGAGGCACTCATAACTATGGCTACACCTTC. It codes for CASTVGGTHNYGYTF.

The chain links TRBV4-1 to TRBJ2-3; D may be TRBD2 (6 bases). The CDR3 extends over 14 amino acids. V was pared by 2 bases and J by 6 bases, with 12 bases between. In germline, CDR1 is MGHRA, CDR2 YSYEKL. The CDR3 is CASSQPGLSDTQYF. The DNA for the CDR3 is TGCGCCAGCAGCCAACCAGGACTATCCGATACGCAGTATTTT.

The chain uses TRBV18 and TRBJ2-2; D is unresolved. This CDR3 has 15 amino acids. Germline loops: CDR1 KGHSH, CDR2 LQKENI. Trimming took 2 bases from V and 0 from J, leaving 7 bases between them. CDR3 nucleotides: TGTGCCAGCTCACCAAAGGCAGCGAACACCGGGGAGCTGTTTTTT. Translated: CASSPKAANTGELFF.

The chain has TRBV11-1 and TRBJ2-1; 9 bases are shared with TRBD1. V lost 3 bases and J lost 4; bases outside the gene matches: 7. Germline CDR1 is SGHAT and CDR2 is FQDESV (reference sequence). This CDR3 comprises 16 residues. The CDR3 nucleotides read TGTGCCAGCAGCTTTGGGGGGACAGGGAGGTACAATGAGCAGTTCTTC. Its translation: CASSFGGTGRYNEQFF.

This clone occurred once. V usage is TRBV5-1 and J usage is TRBJ2-2; 7 bases fit TRBD1. The CDR3 runs to 14 residues. The ends lost 1 base at V and 7 bases at J; junction bases unmatched: 4. Germline V gene data show CDR1 as SGHRS and CDR2 as YFSETQ. The CDR3 nucleotides are TGCGCCAGCAGCTTGAAGGGGGCGGACGGGGAGCTGTTTTTT. This gives the protein CASSLKGADGELFF.

The CDR3: CASSWGLGAYEQYF. Written as DNA, the CDR3 is TGTGCCAGCAGTTGGGGATTAGGGGCCTACGAGCAGTACTTC. The rearrangement uses TRBV27 and TRBJ2-7, with D tentatively TRBD1 (5 bases). The length of the CDR3 is 14 residues. The V and J ends lost 4 bases and 2 bases respectively, with 12 bases between them. CDR1 and CDR2 from the germline V gene are MNHEY and SMNVEV (reference sequence).

This chain links TRBV5-6 with TRBJ1-5; no clear D gene. Germline-derived CDR1 and CDR2 are SGHDT and YYEEEE. The V end lost 2 bases, the J end lost 5 bases, and 11 bases lay between the germline ends. The CDR3 length is 14 residues. The CDR3 sequence: CASSFSYGDQPQHF. Here the CDR3 DNA reads TGTGCCAGCAGCTTTTCATACGGGGATCAGCCCCAGCATTTT.

This chain uses TRBV19 with TRBJ1-1; D might be TRBD1 (5 bases). The CDR3 loop spans 14 amino acids. V shed 2 bases and J shed 1 base, with 8 bases lying between them. Looked up from germline, CDR1 is LNHDA and CDR2 is SQIVND (reference sequence). In DNA form, the CDR3 reads TGTGCCAGTAGTATAAGGGGCCGGAACACTGAAGCTTTCTTT. It yields the protein CASSIRGRNTEAFF.

This sequence joins TRBV29-1 and TRBJ2-7; D perhaps matches TRBD1 (5 bases). The length of the CDR3 is 15 residues. Germline CDR1 is SQVTM and CDR2 is ANQGSEA. V shed 4 bases and J shed 2 bases, with 18 bases lying between them. The DNA of the CDR3 is TGCAGCGTTGTCAAAACAGGTCGCCTTACCTACGAGCAGTACTTC. It yields the protein CSVVKTGRLTYEQYF.

V gene TRBV5-6 combines with J gene TRBJ1-2; 9 nucleotides agree with TRBD1. This CDR3 has 14 residues. Trimming removed 3 bases from V and 7 bases from J; junction bases left unmatched: 7. In germline, CDR1 is SGHDT, CDR2 YYEEEE. The chain's CDR3 is CASSSRDRVGGYTF. The CDR3 coding sequence is TGTGCCAGCAGCTCCCGGGACAGGGTAGGTGGCTACACCTTC.